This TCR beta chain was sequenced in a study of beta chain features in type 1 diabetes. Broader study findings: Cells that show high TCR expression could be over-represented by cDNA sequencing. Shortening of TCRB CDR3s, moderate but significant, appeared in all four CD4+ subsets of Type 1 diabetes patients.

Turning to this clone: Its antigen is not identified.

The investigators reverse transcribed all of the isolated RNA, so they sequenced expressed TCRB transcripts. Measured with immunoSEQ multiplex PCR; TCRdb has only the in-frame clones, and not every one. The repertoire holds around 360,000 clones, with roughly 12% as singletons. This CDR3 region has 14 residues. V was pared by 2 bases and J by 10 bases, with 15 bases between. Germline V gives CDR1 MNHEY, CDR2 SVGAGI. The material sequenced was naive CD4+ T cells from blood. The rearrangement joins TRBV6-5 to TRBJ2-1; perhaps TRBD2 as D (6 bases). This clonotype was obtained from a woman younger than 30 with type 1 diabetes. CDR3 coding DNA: TGTGCCAGCAGTTACGGTCTCACCGCGGGAGAGCAGTTCTTC. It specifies CASSYGLTAGEQFF.